At least ten counts were recorded for the clone carrying this T cell receptor beta chain. Its antigen remains unidentified. V lost 2 bases and J lost 0, with 5 bases in between. This CDR3 has 14 residues. These data belong to a study of response to subunit inactivated influenza vaccine. Study-level results: Seasonal influenza vaccination, on each occasion, was suggested by the authors to recruit few new T cells.

TCRdb reanalysed the RT-PCR reads using MiXCR and keeps one entry per CDR3 protein. The sample has some 520,000 distinct CDR3 sequences; 16% are singletons. The specimen was CD4+ T cells sorted from PBMCs, collected around 2 years after vaccination. The sequence was collected from a man in his fifties or sixties who received an inactivated influenza vaccine. V gene TRBV12-3 or TRBV12-4 combines with J gene TRBJ1-5; D is unresolved. This CDR3 reads CASSLQVSNQPQHF. CDR3 nucleotides: TGTGCCAGCAGTTTACAGGTTAGCAATCAGCCCCAGCATTTT.